This passage covers 3 T cell receptor beta chains from one sample sequenced in a study of T cell clones after liver transplantation. The method was immunoSEQ multiplex PCR; TCRdb's version includes in-frame clones alone and lacks a portion of them. The sample lists tens of thousands of clones, more than 70% occurring once. The source was CD4+ T cells from blood, collected at the 22-month timepoint. These receptors were collected from a human patient who received a liver transplant. Some T cells may arise from the graft donor.

This chain links TRBV6-1 with TRBJ2-6, with no clear D. Germline V gene sequence: CDR1 MNHNS, CDR2 SASEGT. V was clipped by 10 bases and J by 0 bases, with 13 bases between them. The CDR3 totals 15 residues. The CDR3 region is CATGPKRSGANVLTF. The CDR3 nucleotides read TGTGCCACCGGACCAAAGCGCTCTGGGGCCAACGTCCTGACTTTC.

This chain joins TRBV11-2 and TRBJ1-1; D might be TRBD1 (5 bases). Trimming stripped 5 bases from V and 6 bases from J, with 13 bases between. The CDR3 has 13 amino acids. Germline V CDR1 and CDR2: SGHAT, FQNNGV. CDR3 protein: CASSPTWGPEAFF. CDR3 DNA sequence: TGTGCCAGCAGCCCTACTTGGGGCCCTGAAGCTTTCTTT.

The chain couples TRBV7-9 to TRBJ2-1; weak D call: TRBD2 (6 bases). This CDR3 comprises 13 residues. Germline loops: CDR1 SEHNR, CDR2 FQNEAQ (reference sequence). With 3 bases removed from V and 4 bases from J, the gap between germline ends came to 7 bases. The CDR3 DNA reads TGTGCCAGCAGCTTTGGAGGGTACAATGAGCAGTTCTTC. Translating it yields CASSFGGYNEQFF.